This paragraph reports one T cell receptor (beta chain). Its binding antigen is unknown. No clone much larger than this one lies a single base away; base qualities are absent. Between the V and J ends, shortened by 2 bases and 4 bases respectively, the junction contains 11 bases. CDR1 MDHEN and CDR2 SYDVKM were looked up in the germline V gene. Its CDR3 holds 14 amino acids, cysteine through phenylalanine. Solely the CDR3 DNA is kept, with 42 bases framed from the first base. These data come from a study of T cell changes during pregnancy in multiple sclerosis (dated by TCRdb to about 2019). Context from the whole study: In women with multiple sclerosis, the researchers looked at how the T cell repertoire shifted as pregnancy progressed.

Libraries came from the immunoSEQ multiplex PCR assay. TCRdb provides this immuneACCESS table in a form limited to in-frame rearrangements. Some clones are lacking; in checked studies, under half of them reflect an unresolved V gene, and why the rest are absent is not known. The sample includes about 99,000 clones, with 85% to 95% observed a single time. More than 0.75% of the sample belongs to the ten largest clones. Here the chain combines TRBV28 and TRBJ1-2; the D gene is perhaps TRBD1, on 5 matching bases. The source is a female donor with multiple sclerosis, enrolled in a pregnancy study. The sequenced sample was peripheral blood, obtained after pregnancy. The DNA sequence follows: TGTGCCAGCAGTTTAGGACGGGGGGGCTATGGCTACACCTTC. Its translation reads: CASSLGRGGYGYTF.